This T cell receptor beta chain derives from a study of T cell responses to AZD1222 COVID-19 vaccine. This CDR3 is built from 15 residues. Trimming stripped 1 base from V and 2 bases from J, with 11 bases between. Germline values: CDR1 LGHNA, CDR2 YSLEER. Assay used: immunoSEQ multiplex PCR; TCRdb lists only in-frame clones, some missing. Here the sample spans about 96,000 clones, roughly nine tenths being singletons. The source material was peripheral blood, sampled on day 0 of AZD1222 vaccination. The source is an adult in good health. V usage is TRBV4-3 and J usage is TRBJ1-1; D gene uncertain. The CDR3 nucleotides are TGCGCCAGCAGCCAAGGCTTGGAACGTAACACTGAAGCTTTCTTT. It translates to CASSQGLERNTEAFF.